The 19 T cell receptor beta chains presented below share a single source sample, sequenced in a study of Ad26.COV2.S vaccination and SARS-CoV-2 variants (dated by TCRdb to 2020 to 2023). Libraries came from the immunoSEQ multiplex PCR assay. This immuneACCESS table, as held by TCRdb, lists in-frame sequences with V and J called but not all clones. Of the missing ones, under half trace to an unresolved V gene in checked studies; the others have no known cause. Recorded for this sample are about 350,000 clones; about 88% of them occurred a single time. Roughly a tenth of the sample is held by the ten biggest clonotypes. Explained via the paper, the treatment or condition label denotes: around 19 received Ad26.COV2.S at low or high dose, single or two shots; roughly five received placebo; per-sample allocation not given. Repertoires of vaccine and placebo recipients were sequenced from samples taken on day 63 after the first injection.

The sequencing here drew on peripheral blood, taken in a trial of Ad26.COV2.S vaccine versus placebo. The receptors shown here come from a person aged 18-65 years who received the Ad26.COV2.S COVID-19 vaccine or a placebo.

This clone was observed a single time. In nucleotides, the CDR3 is TGTGCCAGCAGCTTAAGCGGGACTAGCGGGATTTACAATGAGCAGTTCTTC. It specifies CASSLSGTSGIYNEQFF. The chain links TRBV7-9 to TRBJ2-1, with 13 bases fitting TRBD2. The CDR3 covers 17 residues. V lost 2 bases, J lost 4 bases, and 5 bases stayed unmatched. Germline V lookup: CDR1 SEHNR, CDR2 FQNEAQ (reference sequence). The variable domain in full, with the rest retrieved from reference TRBV7-9 and TRBJ2-1, is DTGVSQNPRHKITKRGQNVTFRCDPISEHNRLYWYRQTLGQGPEFLTYFQNEAQLEKSRLLSDRFSAERPKGSFSTLEIQRTEQGDSAMYLCASSLSGTSGIYNEQFFGPGTRLTVL.

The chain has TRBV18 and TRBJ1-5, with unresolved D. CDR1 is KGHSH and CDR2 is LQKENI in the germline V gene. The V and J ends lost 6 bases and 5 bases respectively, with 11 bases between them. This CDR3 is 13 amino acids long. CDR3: CASSPETYQPQHF. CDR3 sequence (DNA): TGTGCCAGCTCTCCGGAGACCTATCAGCCCCAGCATTTT.

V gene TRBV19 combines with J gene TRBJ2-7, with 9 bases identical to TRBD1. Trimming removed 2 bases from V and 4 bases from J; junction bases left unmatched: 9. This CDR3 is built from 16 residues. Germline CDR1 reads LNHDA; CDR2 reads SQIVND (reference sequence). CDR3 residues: CASSITVGTGTYEQYF. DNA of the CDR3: TGTGCCAGTAGTATAACCGTCGGGACAGGGACGTACGAGCAGTACTTC. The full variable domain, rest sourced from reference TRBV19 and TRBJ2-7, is DGGITQSPKYLFRKEGQNVTLSCEQNLNHDAMYWYRQDPGQGLRLIYYSQIVNDFQKGDIAEGYSVSREKKESFPLTVTSAQKNPTAFYLCASSITVGTGTYEQYFGPGTRLTVT.

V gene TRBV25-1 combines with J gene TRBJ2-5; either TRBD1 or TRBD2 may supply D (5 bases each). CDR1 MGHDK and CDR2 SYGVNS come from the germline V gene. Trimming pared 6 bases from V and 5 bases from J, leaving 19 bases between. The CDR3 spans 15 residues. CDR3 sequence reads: CASSDDPGRVETQYF. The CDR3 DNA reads TGTGCCAGCAGCGATGACCCGGGACGAGTGGAGACCCAGTACTTC.

The CDR3 protein is CASTPPGGPYGYTF. Here the CDR3 DNA reads TGTGCCAGCACTCCCCCTGGCGGCCCCTATGGCTACACCTTC. The chain employs TRBV6-6 and TRBJ1-2; D is undetermined. This CDR3 is built from 14 residues. CDR1 and CDR2 from the germline V gene are MNHNY and SVGAGI (reference sequence). V was cut by 7 bases and J by 4 bases, with 16 bases left in between.

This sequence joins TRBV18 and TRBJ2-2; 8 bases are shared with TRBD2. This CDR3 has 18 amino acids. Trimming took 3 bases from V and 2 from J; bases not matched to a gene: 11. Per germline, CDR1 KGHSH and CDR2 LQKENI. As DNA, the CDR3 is TGTGCCAGCTCACCTTTCGGACTAGCCAGATCTAACACCGGGGAGCTGTTTTTT. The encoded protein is CASSPFGLARSNTGELFF.

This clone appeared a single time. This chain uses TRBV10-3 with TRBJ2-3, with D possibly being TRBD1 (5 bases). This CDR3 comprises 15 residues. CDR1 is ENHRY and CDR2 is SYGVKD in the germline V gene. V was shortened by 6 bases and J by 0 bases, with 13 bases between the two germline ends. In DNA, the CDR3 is TGTGCCATCAGCCTCGACAGAGCTAGCACAGATACGCAGTATTTT. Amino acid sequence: CAISLDRASTDTQYF.

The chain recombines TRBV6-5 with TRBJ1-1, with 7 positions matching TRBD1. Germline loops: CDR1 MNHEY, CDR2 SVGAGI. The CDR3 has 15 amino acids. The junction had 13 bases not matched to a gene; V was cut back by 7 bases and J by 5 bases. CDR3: CASTVTGAVRTEAFF. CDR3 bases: TGTGCCAGCACCGTTACAGGGGCGGTAAGGACTGAAGCTTTCTTT.

DNA for the CDR3: TGTGCCAGCAGCCCCCAGGGGGCGGTTAATCAGCCCCAGCATTTT. This encodes CASSPQGAVNQPQHF. The chain couples TRBV3-1 (or the pseudogene TRBV3-2) to TRBJ1-5; the match to TRBD1 covers 8 bases. The CDR3 is 15 amino acids. Unmatched junction bases numbered 6, after V lost 4 bases and J lost 4 bases. Germline values: CDR1 LGHDT, CDR2 YNNKEL (reference sequence).

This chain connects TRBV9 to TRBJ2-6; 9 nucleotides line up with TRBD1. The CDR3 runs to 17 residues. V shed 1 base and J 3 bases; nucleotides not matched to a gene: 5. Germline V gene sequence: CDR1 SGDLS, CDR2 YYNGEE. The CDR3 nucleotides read TGTGCCAGCAGCGTATCCGGGACAGGGAGTGGGGCCAACGTCCTGACTTTC. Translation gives CASSVSGTGSGANVLTF. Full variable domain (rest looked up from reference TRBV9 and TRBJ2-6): DSGVTQTPKHLITATGQRVTLRCSPRSGDLSVYWYQQSLDQGLQFLIQYYNGEERAKGNILERFSAQQFPDLHSELNLSSLELGDSALYFCASSVSGTGSGANVLTFGAGSRLTVL.

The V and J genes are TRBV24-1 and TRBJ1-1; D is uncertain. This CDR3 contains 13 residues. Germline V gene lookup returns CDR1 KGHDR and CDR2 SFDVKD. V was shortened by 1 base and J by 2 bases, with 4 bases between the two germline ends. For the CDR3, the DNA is TGTGCCACCAGTGATTTTGATAACACTGAAGCTTTCTTT. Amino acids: CATSDFDNTEAFF.

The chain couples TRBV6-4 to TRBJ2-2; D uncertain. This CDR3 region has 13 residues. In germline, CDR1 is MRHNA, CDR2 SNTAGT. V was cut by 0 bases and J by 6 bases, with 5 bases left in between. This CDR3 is CASSDSSSGELFF. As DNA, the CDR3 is TGTGCCAGCAGTGACTCGAGTTCCGGGGAGCTGTTTTTT.

CDR3 DNA: TGTGCCAGCACGCCGGGTAGCAATCAGCCCCAGCATTTT. It translates to CASTPGSNQPQHF. This sequence joins TRBV28 and TRBJ1-5; no clear D gene. V was clipped by 7 bases and J by 0 bases, with 7 bases between them. The germline CDR1 and CDR2 sequences are MDHEN and SYDVKM. This CDR3 is built from 13 residues.

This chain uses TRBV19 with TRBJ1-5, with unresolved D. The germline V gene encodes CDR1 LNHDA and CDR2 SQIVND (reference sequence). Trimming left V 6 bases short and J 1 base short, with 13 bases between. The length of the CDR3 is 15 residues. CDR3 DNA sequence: TGTGCCAGTAGATCCGTCACAGTCAGCAATCAGCCCCAGCATTTT. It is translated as CASRSVTVSNQPQHF. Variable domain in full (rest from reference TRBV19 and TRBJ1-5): DGGITQSPKYLFRKEGQNVTLSCEQNLNHDAMYWYRQDPGQGLRLIYYSQIVNDFQKGDIAEGYSVSREKKESFPLTVTSAQKNPTAFYLCASRSVTVSNQPQHFGDGTRLSIL.

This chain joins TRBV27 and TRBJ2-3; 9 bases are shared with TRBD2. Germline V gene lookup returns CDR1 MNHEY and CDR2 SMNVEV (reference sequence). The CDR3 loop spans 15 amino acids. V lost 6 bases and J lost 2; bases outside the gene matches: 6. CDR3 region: CASRIAGATTDTQYF. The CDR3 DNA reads TGTGCCAGCAGAATAGCGGGAGCGACCACAGATACGCAGTATTTT.

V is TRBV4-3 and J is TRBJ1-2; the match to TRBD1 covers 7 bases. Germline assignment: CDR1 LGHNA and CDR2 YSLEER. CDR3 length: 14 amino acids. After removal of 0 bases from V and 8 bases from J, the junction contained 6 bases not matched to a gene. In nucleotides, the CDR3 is TGCGCCAGCAGCCAAGATAGGGGGCCCTGGGGCTACACCTTC. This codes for CASSQDRGPWGYTF.

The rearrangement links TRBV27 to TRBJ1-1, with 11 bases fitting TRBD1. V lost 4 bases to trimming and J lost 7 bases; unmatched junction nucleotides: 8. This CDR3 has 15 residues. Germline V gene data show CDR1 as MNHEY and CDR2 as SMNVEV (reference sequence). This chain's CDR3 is CASSWTGGVWNEAFF. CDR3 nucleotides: TGTGCCAGCAGTTGGACAGGGGGCGTATGGAATGAAGCTTTCTTT.

In DNA form, the CDR3 reads TGCGCCAGCAGCCCTAGCGGGAGGACAGATACGCAGTATTTT. This encodes CASSPSGRTDTQYF. This rearrangement joins TRBV5-1 to TRBJ2-3; 11 positions agree with TRBD2. Germline V CDR1 and CDR2: SGHRS, YFSETQ. V lost 4 bases and J lost 3; bases outside the gene matches: 1. This CDR3 region has 14 residues.

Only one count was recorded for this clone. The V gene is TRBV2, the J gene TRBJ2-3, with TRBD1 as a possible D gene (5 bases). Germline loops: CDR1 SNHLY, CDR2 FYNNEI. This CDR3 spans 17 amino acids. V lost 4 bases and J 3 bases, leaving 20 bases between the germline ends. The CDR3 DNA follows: TGTGCCAGCAGTGGTCGTGGACACGGGCACGGAACAGATACGCAGTATTTT. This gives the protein CASSGRGHGHGTDTQYF.